A single sample gave rise to the 28 T cell receptor beta chains below, sequenced in a study of blood T cells in healthy people across ages. The use of a sample-barcoded 5' primer and a J-beta primer mix characterized a second PCR of roughly 6 to 11 cycles. MiXCR, run by TCRdb on the 5' RACE reads, gives a single entry per CDR3 protein. Of roughly 2 million distinct CDR3 sequences in the sample, around 50% were seen once. The sequencing input was blood. These receptors all stem from a woman in her forties in good health.

This clonotype was picked up a small number of times. The chain joins TRBV28 to TRBJ2-5; 11 bases map to TRBD2. The tail of the sequence fits TRBJ2-7 better, so the J call may be wrong. Germline V gene lookup returns CDR1 MDHEN and CDR2 SYDVKM. The CDR3 contains 14 residues. CDR3 nucleotides: TGTGCCAGCAGTATTAGCGGGGGGGAGTACGAGCAGTACTTC. This codes for CASSISGGEYEQYF.

The chain links TRBV7-8 to TRBJ2-3; 7 bases align to TRBD1. Germline CDR1 is SGHVS and CDR2 is FQNEAQ. Trimming took 2 bases from V and 3 from J; bases not matched to a gene: 5. The CDR3 is 15 amino acids. In nucleotides, the CDR3 is TGTGCCAGCAGCTTATACAGGGGAGAGACAGATACGCAGTATTTT. Amino acids: CASSLYRGETDTQYF.

This chain links TRBV15 with TRBJ2-7, with 7 bases aligning to TRBD1. Germline lookup yields CDR1 LNHNV and CDR2 YYDKDF (reference sequence). Trimming removed 0 bases from V and 2 bases from J; junction bases left unmatched: 10. This CDR3 contains 17 residues. In nucleotides, the CDR3 is TGTGCCACCAGCAGAGATGACTCCGCGCAGGGGGCCTACGAGCAGTACTTC. It codes for CATSRDDSAQGAYEQYF.

This clonotype was observed at least ten times. The J gene is TRBJ2-1, the V gene TRBV7-2; TRBD1 matches at 8 bases. Trimming removed 5 bases from V and 8 bases from J; junction bases left unmatched: 5. CDR3 length: 13 residues. The germline V gene encodes CDR1 SGHTA and CDR2 FQGNSA. CDR3 loop: CASSLDRGDEQFF. In nucleotides, the CDR3 is TGTGCCAGCAGCCTCGACAGGGGCGATGAGCAGTTCTTC.

This clonotype was observed at least ten times. This chain connects TRBV4-3 to TRBJ1-2; the D is unclear. Germline V gene data show CDR1 as LGHNA and CDR2 as YSLEER. V was trimmed by 0 bases and J by 6 bases, leaving 14 bases between them. The CDR3 totals 15 residues. Here the CDR3 reads CASSQEWRTSDGYTF. The DNA of the CDR3 is TGCGCCAGCAGCCAAGAATGGAGAACATCCGATGGCTACACCTTC.

This clonotype turned up a few times. This chain joins TRBV21-1 and TRBJ1-4; TRBD1 is taken as the D call from the table, unchecked against the DNA. TRBV21-1 is deemed a pseudogene. This CDR3 has 16 amino acids. For the CDR3, the DNA is TGTGCCAGCAGACCTTTGGACAGGAGAACTAATGAAAAACTGTTTTTT. It translates to CASRPLDRRTNEKLFF.

The chain recombines TRBV20-1 with TRBJ1-2; the D is unclear. The V and J ends lost 6 bases and 10 bases respectively, with 15 bases between them. Germline V gene lookup returns CDR1 DFQATT and CDR2 SNEGSKA (reference sequence). CDR3 length equals 11 residues. The CDR3, as DNA: TGCAGTGCCGCAAGATTGGGTTACTACACCTTC. It translates to CSAARLGYYTF.

This chain's CDR3 is CASSQDSGGTDTQYF. In DNA form, the CDR3 reads TGCGCCAGCAGCCAAGATAGCGGAGGCACAGATACGCAGTATTTT. The chain carries TRBV4-3 and TRBJ2-3, with D perhaps matching TRBD2 (6 bases). The CDR3 has 15 amino acids. The germline CDR1 and CDR2 sequences are LGHNA and YSLEER. Trimming removed 0 bases from V and 1 base from J, with 8 bases in between.

About this clonotype: With a much larger clone just one base away, this may be a read error. This chain links TRBV5-1 with TRBJ2-3; D perhaps matches TRBD1 (5 bases). The germline CDR1 and CDR2 sequences are SGHRS and YFSETQ. The CDR3 extends over 14 amino acids. Trimming shortened V by 5 bases and J by 3 bases, and 13 bases separated the two germline ends. CDR3 loop: CASSSAGPTDTQYF. CDR3 nucleotides: TGCGCCAGCAGTTCGGCAGGGCCAACAGATACGCAGTATTTT. Supplemented by reference TRBV5-1 and TRBJ2-3, the full variable domain reads KAGVTQTPRYLIKTRGQQVTLSCSPISGHRSVSWYQQTPGQGLQFLFEYFSETQRNKGNFPGRFSGRQFSNSRSEMNVSTLELGDSALYLCASSSAGPTDTQYFGPGTRLTVL.

The rearrangement joins TRBV4-1 to TRBJ1-2; TRBD1 matches at 7 bases. The CDR3 has 15 amino acids. The V gene's germline CDR1 is MGHRA and CDR2 YSYEKL. V lost 0 bases and J lost 7; bases outside the gene matches: 8. This CDR3 reads CASSQDATGRFGYTF. Here the CDR3 DNA reads TGCGCCAGCAGCCAAGATGCGACAGGGAGATTTGGCTACACCTTC.

The CDR3 sequence: CASSSSRVGGANVLTF. The CDR3 nucleotides read TGCGCCAGCAGCTCTTCAAGGGTAGGTGGGGCCAACGTCCTGACTTTC. This chain links TRBV5-1 with TRBJ2-6; no definite D call. Per germline, CDR1 SGHRS and CDR2 YFSETQ. The CDR3 length is 16 residues. Trimming removed 3 bases from V and 3 bases from J, with 13 bases in between.

This chain links TRBV10-3 with TRBJ2-1; D unclear. This CDR3 is built from 15 residues. Germline assignment: CDR1 ENHRY and CDR2 SYGVKD. Trimming took 0 bases from V and 8 from J, leaving 14 bases between them. CDR3 sequence (DNA): TGTGCCATCAGTGAGTCGGGGAAGGGATGGGATGAGCAGTTCTTC. This codes for CAISESGKGWDEQFF.

The chain links TRBV7-2 to TRBJ2-5; 12 nucleotides line up with TRBD2. The DNA end is a closer match to TRBJ2-1, so the J assignment may be wrong. This CDR3 contains 14 residues. Germline V gene data show CDR1 as SGHTA and CDR2 as FQGNSA. CDR3 nucleotide sequence: TGTGCCAGCAGTTTGACTAGCGGGGGAGAGACCCAGTTCTTC. Encoded protein: CASSLTSGGETQFF.

This clonotype came up a few times. The genes are TRBV20-1 and TRBJ2-1, with 12 bases fitting TRBD2. Germline loops: CDR1 DFQATT, CDR2 SNEGSKA (reference sequence). The junction had 8 bases not matched to a gene; V was cut back by 4 bases and J by 4 bases. This CDR3 has 16 residues. The DNA for the CDR3 is TGCAGTGCTAAAGGACTAGCGGGGACGATTTACAATGAGCAGTTCTTC. Amino acid sequence: CSAKGLAGTIYNEQFF.

The rearrangement links TRBV6-5 to TRBJ1-2; D gene unclear. Trimming stripped 0 bases from V and 8 bases from J, with 7 bases between. CDR1 and CDR2 from the germline V gene are MNHEY and SVGAGI. The CDR3 totals 12 residues. CDR3 in DNA: TGTGCCAGCAGTTACTCACACGGAGGCTACACCTTC. Translating it yields CASSYSHGGYTF.

The CDR3 coding sequence is TGTGCCAGCAGTTACGAGGCCAGGGGTTCAGATACGCAGTATTTT. Its protein is CASSYEARGSDTQYF. The chain employs TRBV6-5 and TRBJ2-3, with D maybe TRBD1 (6 bases). The CDR3 has 15 amino acids. CDR1 is MNHEY, CDR2 SVGAGI, per germline. V was shortened by 2 bases and J by 4 bases, with 13 bases between the two germline ends.

V and J are TRBV29-1 and TRBJ2-3; TRBD1 might be the D (5 bases). Trimming shortened V by 3 bases and J by 1 base, and 11 bases separated the two germline ends. Germline CDR1 is SQVTM and CDR2 is ANQGSEA. This CDR3 contains 14 residues. This CDR3 is CSVEFQGGTDTQYF. The CDR3 DNA follows: TGCAGCGTTGAGTTCCAAGGGGGCACAGATACGCAGTATTTT.

V gene TRBV4-1 combines with J gene TRBJ2-3, with 10 bases that match TRBD1. The V and J ends lost 0 bases and 6 bases, in that order; junction bases with no gene match: 3. Per germline, CDR1 MGHRA and CDR2 YSYEKL. This CDR3 contains 15 residues. The CDR3 spells CASSQERTGGDTQYF. The CDR3 DNA sequence: TGCGCCAGCAGCCAAGAGCGGACAGGGGGGGATACGCAGTATTTT.

This clonotype was seen a handful of times. This sequence joins TRBV20-1 and TRBJ2-5; TRBD2 matches at 7 bases. CDR1 is DFQATT and CDR2 is SNEGSKA in the germline V gene (reference sequence). The CDR3 contains 15 residues. V dropped 5 bases and J dropped 2; count of bases not matched to a gene: 11. The CDR3 loop is CSAAPKGAGQETQYF. The CDR3 nucleotides are TGCAGTGCTGCCCCAAAGGGAGCGGGACAAGAGACCCAGTACTTC.

Comment on this clonotype: The germline gene is not matched at one end of the junction; a read error may be the cause. The chain combines TRBV15 with TRBJ2-3; D unclear. Germline CDR1 reads LNHNV; CDR2 reads YYDKDF (reference sequence). The CDR3 is 16 residues long. The CDR3 DNA reads TGTGCCCCCAGCAGAGATCTCGGACCACTCCCAGATACGCAGTATTTT. It specifies CAPSRDLGPLPDTQYF. Combining the CDR3 with reference TRBV15 and TRBJ2-3 gives the whole variable domain DAMVIQNPRYQVTQFGKPVTLSCSQTLNHNVMYWYQQKSSQAPKLLFHYYDKDFNNEADTPDNFQSRRPNTSFCFLDIRSPGLGDTAMYLCAPSRDLGPLPDTQYFGPGTRLTVL.

This clonotype was seen more than once but under ten times. The chain has TRBV25-1 and TRBJ2-7; D not certain. The germline CDR1 and CDR2 sequences are MGHDK and SYGVNS. This CDR3 region has 11 residues. Trimming pared 7 bases from V and 3 bases from J, leaving 7 bases between. CDR3 nucleotides: TGTGCCAGCACCGCAGGCTACGAGCAGTACTTC. Translated, it gives CASTAGYEQYF.

This clonotype was seen only a few times. The genes are TRBV7-2 and TRBJ2-1, with 7 bases that match TRBD1. The trim removed 2 bases at V and 7 bases at J, leaving 8 bases unmatched. The CDR3 spans 15 residues. The germline V gene has CDR1 SGHTA and CDR2 FQGNSA. The CDR3, as DNA: TGTGCCAGCAGCTTAAGGTACCGGGACAGAAATGAGCAGTTCTTC. It specifies CASSLRYRDRNEQFF.

J is TRBJ1-1 and V is TRBV20-1; 7 nucleotides agree with TRBD1. Germline CDR1 is DFQATT and CDR2 is SNEGSKA (reference sequence). After removal of 3 bases from V and 3 bases from J, the junction contained 4 bases not matched to a gene. The CDR3 runs 13 residues. The CDR3 nucleotides are TGCAGTGCTAGCGACAGGGCGGACACTGAAGCTTTCTTT. This encodes CSASDRADTEAFF.

A word on this clonotype: A read error may account for a junction end that differs from germline. This sequence joins TRBV7-9 and TRBJ1-6; D gene uncertain. This CDR3 is built from 12 residues. Germline CDR1 reads SEHNR; CDR2 reads FQNEAQ (reference sequence). CDR3 DNA: TGTGCCTGCAGCTTAGGGATGTCACCCCTCCACTTT. Protein sequence: CACSLGMSPLHF.

This clonotype has just a few counts. This chain joins TRBV7-2 and TRBJ2-7; the D call may be TRBD1 or TRBD2 (6 bases each). V was trimmed by 3 bases and J by 7 bases, leaving 16 bases between them. Germline CDR1 and CDR2: SGHTA and FQGNSA. The CDR3 spans 14 residues. This CDR3 reads CASSFSGGYNEQYF. Here the CDR3 DNA reads TGTGCCAGCAGCTTTTCCGGGGGCTACAATGAGCAGTACTTC.

Written as DNA, the CDR3 is TGTGCCAGCACAGTAGGCCCCGAGCAGTACTTC. It is translated as CASTVGPEQYF. The rearrangement joins TRBV28 to TRBJ2-5, with D unresolved. The J call may be incorrect, as the DNA end agrees better with TRBJ2-7. This CDR3 region has 11 residues. Germline-derived CDR1 and CDR2 are MDHEN and SYDVKM.

The chain combines TRBV6-5 with TRBJ1-2; D remains ambiguous. CDR3 length equals 12 residues. Germline CDR1 reads MNHEY; CDR2 reads SVGAGI. V gave up 11 bases and J gave up 4 bases, with 14 bases separating them. The CDR3 DNA reads as TGTGCCTGCCTGGGAGTTAGCTATGGCTACACCTTC. Protein product: CACLGVSYGYTF.

This clonotype was seen many times. This chain connects TRBV4-3 to TRBJ2-5, with TRBD1 as a possible D gene (7 bases). Germline loops: CDR1 LGHNA, CDR2 YSLEER. The CDR3 has 17 residues. Trimming left V 1 base short and J 0 bases short, with 15 bases between. The CDR3 protein is CASSQVSGRGYQETQYF. CDR3 DNA: TGCGCCAGCAGCCAAGTTAGCGGCAGGGGGTACCAAGAGACCCAGTACTTC.